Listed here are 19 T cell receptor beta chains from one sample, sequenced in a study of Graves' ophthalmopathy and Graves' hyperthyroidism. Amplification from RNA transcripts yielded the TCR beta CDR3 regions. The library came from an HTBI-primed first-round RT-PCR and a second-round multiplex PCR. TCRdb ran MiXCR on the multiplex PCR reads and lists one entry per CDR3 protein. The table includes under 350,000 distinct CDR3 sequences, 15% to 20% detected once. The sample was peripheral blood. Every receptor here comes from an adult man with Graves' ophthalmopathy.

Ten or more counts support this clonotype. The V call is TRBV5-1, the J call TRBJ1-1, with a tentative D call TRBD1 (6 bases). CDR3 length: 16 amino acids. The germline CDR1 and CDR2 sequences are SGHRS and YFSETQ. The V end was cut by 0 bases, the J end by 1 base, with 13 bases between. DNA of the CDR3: TGCGCCAGCAGCTTGGGTGGGGGCGCTGGGAACACTGAAGCTTTCTTT. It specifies CASSLGGGAGNTEAFF.

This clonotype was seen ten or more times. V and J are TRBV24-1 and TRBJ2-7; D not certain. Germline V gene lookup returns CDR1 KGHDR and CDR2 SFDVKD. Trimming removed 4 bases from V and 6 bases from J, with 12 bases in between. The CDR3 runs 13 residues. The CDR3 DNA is TGTGCCACCAGTGACACCTGGGCGTTCGAGCAGTACTTC. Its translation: CATSDTWAFEQYF.

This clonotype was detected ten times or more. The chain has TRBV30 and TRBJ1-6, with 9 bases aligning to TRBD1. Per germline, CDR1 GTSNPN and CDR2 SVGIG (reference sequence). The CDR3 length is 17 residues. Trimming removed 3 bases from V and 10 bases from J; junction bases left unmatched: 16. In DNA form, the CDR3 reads TGTGCCTGGAGCAGCGGCCCGGGACAGGGATTATGGTCACCCCTCCACTTT. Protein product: CAWSSGPGQGLWSPLHF.

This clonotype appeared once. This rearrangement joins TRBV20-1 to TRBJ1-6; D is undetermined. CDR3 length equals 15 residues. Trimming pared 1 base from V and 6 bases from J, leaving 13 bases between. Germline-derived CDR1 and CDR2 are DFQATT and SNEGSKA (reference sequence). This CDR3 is CSARVVQAVNSPLHF. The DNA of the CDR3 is TGCAGTGCTAGAGTGGTCCAGGCCGTTAATTCACCCCTCCACTTT.

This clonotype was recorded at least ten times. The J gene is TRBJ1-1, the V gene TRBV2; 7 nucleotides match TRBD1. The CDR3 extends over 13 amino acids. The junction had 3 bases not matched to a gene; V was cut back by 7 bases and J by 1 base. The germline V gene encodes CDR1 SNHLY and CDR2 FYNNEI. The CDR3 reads CASKRDRNTEAFF. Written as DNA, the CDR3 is TGTGCCAGCAAAAGGGACAGGAACACTGAAGCTTTCTTT.

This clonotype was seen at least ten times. CDR3 sequence: CSVEVPGGTSGGYEQYF. In DNA, the CDR3 is TGCAGCGTTGAAGTACCGGGGGGGACTAGCGGGGGTTACGAGCAGTACTTC. The chain has TRBV29-1 and TRBJ2-7; 14 positions agree with TRBD2. CDR1 and CDR2 (germline): SQVTM, ANQGSEA. The CDR3 is made up of 17 amino acids. V was clipped by 1 base and J by 4 bases; unmatched bases: 9.

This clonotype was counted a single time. DNA of the CDR3: TGTGCCACCAGTGACCCCGGACAGGGGAGGTATGGCTACACCTTC. It translates to CATSDPGQGRYGYTF. The J gene is TRBJ1-2, the V gene TRBV24-1; 9 bases are shared with TRBD1. V lost 4 bases and J lost 5; bases outside the gene matches: 7. The germline gives CDR1 KGHDR, CDR2 SFDVKD. This CDR3 region has 15 residues.

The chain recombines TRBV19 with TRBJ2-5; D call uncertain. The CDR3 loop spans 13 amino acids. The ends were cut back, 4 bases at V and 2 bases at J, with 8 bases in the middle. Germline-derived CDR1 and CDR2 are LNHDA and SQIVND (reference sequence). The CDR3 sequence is CASSRGWQETQYF. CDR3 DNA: TGTGCCAGTAGTAGAGGATGGCAAGAGACCCAGTACTTC. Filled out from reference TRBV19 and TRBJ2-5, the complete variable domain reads DGGITQSPKYLFRKEGQNVTLSCEQNLNHDAMYWYRQDPGQGLRLIYYSQIVNDFQKGDIAEGYSVSREKKESFPLTVTSAQKNPTAFYLCASSRGWQETQYFGPGTRLLVL.

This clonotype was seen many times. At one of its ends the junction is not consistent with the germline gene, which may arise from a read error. CDR3 bases: TGCAGAGCTAGACAGGGGGTCTCCTACGAGCAGTACTTC. Encoded protein: CRARQGVSYEQYF. The genes are TRBV20-1 and TRBJ2-7; 9 bases fit TRBD1. Looked up from germline, CDR1 is DFQATT and CDR2 is SNEGSKA (reference sequence). The length of the CDR3 is 13 residues.

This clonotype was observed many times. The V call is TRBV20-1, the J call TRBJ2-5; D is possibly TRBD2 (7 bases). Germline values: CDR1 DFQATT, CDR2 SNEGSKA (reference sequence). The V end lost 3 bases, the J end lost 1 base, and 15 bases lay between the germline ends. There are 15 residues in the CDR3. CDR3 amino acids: CSASSGGHLQETQYF. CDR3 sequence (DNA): TGCAGTGCTAGTTCGGGGGGACACCTCCAAGAGACCCAGTACTTC.

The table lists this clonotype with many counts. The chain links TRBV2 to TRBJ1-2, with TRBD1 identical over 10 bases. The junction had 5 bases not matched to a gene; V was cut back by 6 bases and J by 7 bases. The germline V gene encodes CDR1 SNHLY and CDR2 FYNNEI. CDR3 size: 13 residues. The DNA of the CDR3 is TGTGCCAGCAGCCGGGACAGGGGTAGTGGCTACACCTTC. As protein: CASSRDRGSGYTF.

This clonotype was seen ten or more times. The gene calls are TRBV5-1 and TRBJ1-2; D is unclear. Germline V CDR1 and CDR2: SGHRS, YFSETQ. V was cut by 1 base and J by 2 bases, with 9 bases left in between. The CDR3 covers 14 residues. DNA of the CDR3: TGCGCCAGCAGCTTGTCGGGTGACAACTATGGCTACACCTTC. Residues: CASSLSGDNYGYTF. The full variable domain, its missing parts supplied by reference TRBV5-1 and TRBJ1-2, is KAGVTQTPRYLIKTRGQQVTLSCSPISGHRSVSWYQQTPGQGLQFLFEYFSETQRNKGNFPGRFSGRQFSNSRSEMNVSTLELGDSALYLCASSLSGDNYGYTFGSGTRLTVV.

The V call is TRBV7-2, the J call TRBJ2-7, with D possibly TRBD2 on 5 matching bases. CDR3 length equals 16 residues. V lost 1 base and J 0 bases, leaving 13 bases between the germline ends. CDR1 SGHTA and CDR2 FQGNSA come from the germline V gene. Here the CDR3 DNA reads TGTGCCAGCAGCTTAGGGCTAGCCTCCAGCTCCTACGAGCAGTACTTC. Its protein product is CASSLGLASSSYEQYF.

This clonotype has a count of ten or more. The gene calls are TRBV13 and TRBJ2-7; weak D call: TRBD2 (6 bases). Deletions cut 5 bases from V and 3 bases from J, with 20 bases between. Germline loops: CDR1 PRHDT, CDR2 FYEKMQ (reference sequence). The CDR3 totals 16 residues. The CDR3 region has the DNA TGTGCCAGCAGCCGCAGGCGGGATTTTCTGGGCTACGAGCAGTACTTC. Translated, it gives CASSRRRDFLGYEQYF.

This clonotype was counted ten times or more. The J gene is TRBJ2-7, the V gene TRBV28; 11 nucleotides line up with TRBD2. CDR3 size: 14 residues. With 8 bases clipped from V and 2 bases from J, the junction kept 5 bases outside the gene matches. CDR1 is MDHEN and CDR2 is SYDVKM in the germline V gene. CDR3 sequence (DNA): TGTGCCAGCGCAGCACTAGCGGGGGCCTACGAGCAGTACTTC. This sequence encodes CASAALAGAYEQYF.

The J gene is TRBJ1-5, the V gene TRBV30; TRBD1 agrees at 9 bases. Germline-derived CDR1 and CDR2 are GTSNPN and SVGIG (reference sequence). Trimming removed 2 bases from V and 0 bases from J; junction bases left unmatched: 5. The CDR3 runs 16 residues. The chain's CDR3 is CAWSRGQGHSNQPQHF. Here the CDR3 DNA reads TGTGCCTGGAGTCGAGGACAGGGGCATAGCAATCAGCCCCAGCATTTT.

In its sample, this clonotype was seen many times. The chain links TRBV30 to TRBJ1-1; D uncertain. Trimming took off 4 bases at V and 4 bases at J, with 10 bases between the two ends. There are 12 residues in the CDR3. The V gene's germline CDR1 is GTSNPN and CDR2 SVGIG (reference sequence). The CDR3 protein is CAWIPGVTEAFF. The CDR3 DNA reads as TGTGCCTGGATCCCCGGGGTCACTGAAGCTTTCTTT.

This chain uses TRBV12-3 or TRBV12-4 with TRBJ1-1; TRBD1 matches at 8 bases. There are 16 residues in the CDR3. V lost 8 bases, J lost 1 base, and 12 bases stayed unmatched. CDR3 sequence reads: CASDRGSGARNTEAFF. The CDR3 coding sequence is TGTGCCAGCGACAGGGGTTCGGGGGCGAGGAACACTGAAGCTTTCTTT.

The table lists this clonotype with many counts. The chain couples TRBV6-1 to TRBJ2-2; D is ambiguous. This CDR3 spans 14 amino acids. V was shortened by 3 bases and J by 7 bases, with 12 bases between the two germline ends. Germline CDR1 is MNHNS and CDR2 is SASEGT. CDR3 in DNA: TGTGCCAGCAGTGAGACACCAGTAAACGGGGAGCTGTTTTTT. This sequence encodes CASSETPVNGELFF.